This T cell receptor beta chain was obtained from a study of T cells in Graves' hyperthyroidism and ophthalmopathy. TCR beta CDR3 region amplification was performed from RNA transcripts. The primer set for the first-round RT-PCR of the TCR CDR3 was HTBI. TCRdb redid the calling of the multiplex PCR reads with MiXCR, one entry per CDR3 protein. The sample carries around 300,000 distinct CDR3 sequences, 13% recorded once. This clonotype was picked up many times. The sequenced material came from blood. This TCR came from a woman in her twenties or thirties with Graves' hyperthyroidism that later progressed to Graves' ophthalmopathy.

DNA of the CDR3: TGTGCCAGCAGCTTAGTCCCCGAGGCCTACGAGCAGTACTTC. Translation gives CASSLVPEAYEQYF. The V gene is TRBV7-2, the J gene TRBJ2-7; D gene unclear. Trimming shortened V by 1 base and J by 2 bases, and 9 bases separated the two germline ends. CDR3 length: 14 residues. In germline, CDR1 is SGHTA, CDR2 FQGNSA.